This T cell receptor beta chain is from a study of T cell responses to AZD1222 COVID-19 vaccine. Study-level points and caveats: Without day 14 samples, only post-peak T cell repertoires were studied.

With respect to this clone: Its matching antigen is unknown.

Clones were read by immunoSEQ multiplex PCR, and TCRdb kept only the in-frame ones, dropping some. Altogether 95,000 to 100,000 clones are present, about nine tenths being singletons, with the ten largest covering approximately 1.2%. The sample consisted of peripheral blood, taken on day 0 of AZD1222 vaccination. This TCR was sampled from an adult in good health.

The CDR3 spells CASSSGTQNGAFF. In DNA form, the CDR3 reads TGTGCCAGCAGCTCCGGGACACAAAACGGAGCTTTCTTT. This chain links TRBV7-9 with TRBJ1-1; perhaps TRBD1 as D (6 bases). CDR3 size: 13 residues. V was cut by 4 bases and J by 10 bases, with 16 bases left in between. Germline V gene sequence: CDR1 SEHNR, CDR2 FQNEAQ (reference sequence).